This T cell receptor (beta chain) was profiled in a study of cytomegalovirus exposure and HLA in healthy donors. Study-level points and caveats: TCR beta sequences reportedly predicted the HLA-A and HLA-B alleles of most subjects accurately. A later examination showed that TCR association rates differed by HLA locus, with DRB1 most and HLA-C fewest. In a later analysis, approximately 15,000 TCR beta sequences were associated with HLA alleles at 0.05 false discovery rate.

On this clone itself: The antigen remains undetermined.

These donors counted as nominally healthy when sampled, but unrecorded immune exposures were likely. The CDR3 loop spans 14 amino acids. Germline lookup yields CDR1 SEHNR and CDR2 FQNEAQ (reference sequence). V trimming: 5 bases; J trimming: 2 bases; junction bases outside the gene matches: 5. The primer mix had 60 Vbeta and 13 Jbeta primers. The table came from immunoSEQ multiplex PCR; TCRdb's copy has only in-frame clones and leaves some out. The sample has tens of thousands of clones; 67% are singletons. This clonotype was obtained from a man aged 25 to 45 in good health and CMV-seronegative. The sample was PBMCs. V is TRBV7-9 and J is TRBJ2-5, with 7 nucleotides matching TRBD2. The CDR3 region is CASSPGTTQETQYF. CDR3 coding DNA: TGTGCCAGCAGCCCTGGGACTACTCAAGAGACCCAGTACTTC.